Sequencing of this T cell receptor beta chain was carried out in a study of a mutant IDH1 vaccine in newly diagnosed glioma. Method: immunoSEQ multiplex PCR; TCRdb's copy keeps in-frame clones and lacks some. The sample lists around 44,000 clones, 65% to 80% occurring once. Notes on this clone: As yet, its antigen is unknown.

V was pared by 4 bases and J by 5 bases, with 8 bases of the junction left unmatched. The length of the CDR3 is 15 residues. Germline lookup yields CDR1 LGHNA and CDR2 YNFKEQ. Time point noted: week 35, safety follow-up. The content of each vaccine dose was 300 ug of mutant IDH1 20-mer peptide, and topical imiquimod accompanied it. This chain links TRBV4-2 with TRBJ2-5; 9 bases match TRBD2. The sequenced sample was PBMCs, obtained from a glioma patient whose treatment included an IDH1 peptide vaccine. The receptor's source is a man in his forties or fifties with glioma. CDR3 DNA sequence: TGTGCCAGCAGCCGGGCCGGGACTAGCAGCGAGACCCAGTACTTC. Its protein product is CASSRAGTSSETQYF.